At least ten counts were recorded for the clone carrying this TCR beta chain. What it binds is not known. Specified time point: patch test 3, about 24 weeks after DPC sensitization. Treatment of the sample: therapeutic diphenylcyclopropenone sensitization with weekly scalp DPC. In TCRdb, the RACE reads were re-called with MiXCR into one record per CDR3 protein. The repertoire holds roughly 89,000 distinct CDR3 sequences, with 11% as singletons. The source of the sample is a study of human T cells and chemical hapten exposure. On the study more broadly: A 2 cm by 2 cm inner upper arm patch received 2% DPC for sensitization. Affected patients, primarily female, had alopecia areata, totalis or universalis. Per-sample TCR yield variability stemmed mainly from small pooled library volume differences. Regarding the study as a whole: The study found that DPC sensitization did not change TCRs above 1 in 1000 frequency.

Trimming shortened V by 2 bases and J by 1 base, and 3 bases separated the two germline ends. The CDR3 runs 13 residues. The germline V gene encodes CDR1 SGHTS and CDR2 YDEGEE. The V gene is TRBV5-8, the J gene TRBJ2-2; no firm D call. The sample in question was whole blood, obtained in connection with sensitization to the hapten diphenylcyclopropenone (DPC). This sequence originates from a woman between 25 and 40 years old with alopecia areata. Some clones in this sample may be carry-over from other donors' samples. CDR3 in amino acids: CASSFRNTGELFF. The CDR3 DNA is TGTGCCAGCAGCTTCAGGAACACCGGGGAGCTGTTTTTT.